This T cell receptor (beta chain) was identified during a study of human T cells and chemical hapten exposure. Per the original data handling: Sample TCR totals centred on a median of approximately 96,000, ranging about 20,000 to 700,000. MiXCR, applied by TCRdb to the RACE reads, yields one record per CDR3 protein. The V and J calls were determined by TCRdb, not by the authors. The sample lists 99,000 or so distinct CDR3 sequences; roughly a third were seen once. CDR3 length: 14 residues. Per germline, CDR1 MNHEY and CDR2 SVGAGI. Losses at the gene ends were 3 bases for V and 6 bases for J; bases not matched to a gene: 6. Time point meaning: patch test 3, about 24 weeks after DPC sensitization. Indicated treatment: therapeutic diphenylcyclopropenone sensitization with weekly scalp DPC. In every case, blood was obtained before the patch test was applied. In its sample, this clonotype was seen a few times.

V is TRBV6-5 and J is TRBJ2-7; 9 bases line up with TRBD2. This TCR came from a man aged 40-49 years with alopecia areata. Some clones in this sample may be carry-over from other donors' samples. Material: whole blood, obtained in connection with sensitization to the hapten diphenylcyclopropenone (DPC). The CDR3 region is CASSYSGRTLEQYF. Written as DNA, the CDR3 is TGTGCCAGCAGTTATAGCGGGAGAACCCTCGAGCAGTACTTC.